Below, one T cell receptor beta chain is given with its context. Its cognate antigen is unknown. A read error may be the cause here, since a much bigger clone is one base away. The CDR3 does not end in the conserved phenylalanine or tryptophan, so this is likely a read error. Total RNA amounting to roughly 0.5 ug was the source from which TCR beta cDNA was made with a constant-region primer. Investigators got TCR beta libraries out of three nested multiplex PCR rounds, done with slightly modified ARM-PCR. TRBV1-TRBV30 forward primers paired with a C-beta reverse primer were used in the first two PCR rounds, which ran around 10 cycles each. Each CDR3 protein is one row after TCRdb ran MiXCR on the multiplex PCR reads. The repertoire holds 310,000 or so distinct CDR3 sequences, with about three fifths as singletons. The source of the sample is a study of tumor-infiltrating lymphocytes in primary liver carcinoma. The study, taken as a whole, reports: Blood trailed tumors significantly in top-250-clone fraction (p = 0.039).

The blood RNA (from unsorted whole blood) was obtained, and germline DNA was also extracted. The germline V gene encodes CDR1 LGHNA and CDR2 YNFKEQ. The CDR3 loop spans 16 amino acids. The junction had 7 bases not matched to a gene; V was cut back by 1 base and J by 3 bases. This clonotype was sampled from a woman aged 25-40 years with primary liver carcinoma and hepatitis B virus infection. The sample consisted of peripheral blood. The rearrangement links TRBV4-2 to TRBJ2-7; TRBD2 matches at 9 bases. Here the CDR3 reads CASSQGTQREVYEQYL. CDR3 nucleotides: TGTGCCAGCAGCCAAGGGACCCAGCGGGAGGTCTACGAGCAGTACTTA.